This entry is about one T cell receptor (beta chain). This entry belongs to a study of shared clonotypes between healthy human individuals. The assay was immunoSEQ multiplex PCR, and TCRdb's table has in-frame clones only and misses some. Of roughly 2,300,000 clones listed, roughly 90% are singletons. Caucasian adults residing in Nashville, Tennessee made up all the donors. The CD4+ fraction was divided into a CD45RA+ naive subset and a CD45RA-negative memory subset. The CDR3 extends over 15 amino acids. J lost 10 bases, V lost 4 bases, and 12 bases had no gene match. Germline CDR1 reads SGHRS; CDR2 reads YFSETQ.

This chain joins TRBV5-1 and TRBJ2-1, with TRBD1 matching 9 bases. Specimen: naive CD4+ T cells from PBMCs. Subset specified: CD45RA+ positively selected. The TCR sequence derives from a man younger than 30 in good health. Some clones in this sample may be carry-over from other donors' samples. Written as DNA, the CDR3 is TGCGCCAGCAGCCGGTGGGACAGGGAGGAGAAGGAGCAGTTCTTC. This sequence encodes CASSRWDREEKEQFF.